Shown below are 22 T cell receptor beta chains from a single sample sequenced in a study of cytomegalovirus exposure and HLA in healthy donors. Only in-frame clones appear in the TCRdb table, and some are missing; sequencing was by immunoSEQ multiplex PCR. The table lists 250,000 to 400,000 clones, roughly 86% of them singletons, with approximately 0.95% in the top ten. Sample: PBMCs. Every receptor here comes from a man younger than 45 in good health and CMV-seronegative.

The chain carries TRBV2 and TRBJ2-5; 7 bases align to TRBD1. With 2 bases clipped from V and 1 base from J, the junction kept 19 bases outside the gene matches. Germline V gene data show CDR1 as SNHLY and CDR2 as FYNNEI. The CDR3 totals 20 residues. CDR3 protein: CASSEYQIRIQGILQETQYF. The CDR3 DNA reads as TGTGCCAGCAGTGAATATCAGATCCGAATACAGGGGATCCTCCAAGAGACCCAGTACTTC.

The rearrangement links TRBV7-9 to TRBJ2-7, with 8 bases identical to TRBD1. Germline values: CDR1 SEHNR, CDR2 FQNEAQ (reference sequence). The trim removed 5 bases at V and 3 bases at J, leaving 3 bases unmatched. The CDR3 spans 13 residues. The CDR3 protein is CASSKTGDYEQYF. CDR3 sequence (DNA): TGTGCCAGCAGCAAGACAGGGGACTACGAGCAGTACTTC.

V is TRBV6-1 and J is TRBJ1-5, with a weak D call TRBD1 (6 bases). V lost 8 bases and J lost 5, with 13 bases in between. The CDR3 consists of 13 residues. Germline CDR1 reads MNHNS; CDR2 reads SASEGT. CDR3 region: CASGRQVHQPQHF. CDR3 nucleotide sequence: TGTGCCAGCGGCAGACAGGTGCATCAGCCCCAGCATTTT.

The chain carries TRBV5-1 and TRBJ2-7, with 7 bases identical to TRBD1. The CDR3 has 15 residues. The V gene's germline CDR1 is SGHRS and CDR2 YFSETQ. The ends lost 3 bases at V and 0 bases at J; junction bases unmatched: 6. The DNA for the CDR3 is TGCGCCAGCAGCTACATGGACAGGAGCTCCTACGAGCAGTACTTC. Amino acids: CASSYMDRSSYEQYF.

This clone is a singleton in its sample. The CDR3 DNA reads TGTGCCAGCAGCCAGGAAGCGGGGGGGCCCGCGCAGTACTTC. It codes for CASSQEAGGPAQYF. This chain joins TRBV5-5 and TRBJ2-7; 10 bases line up with TRBD2. The germline V gene has CDR1 SGHKS and CDR2 YYEKEE (reference sequence). Trimming took 4 bases from V and 9 from J; bases not matched to a gene: 10. This CDR3 spans 14 amino acids. Full variable domain (rest looked up from reference TRBV5-5 and TRBJ2-7): DAGVTQSPTHLIKTRGQQVTLRCSPISGHKSVSWYQQVLGQGPQFIFQYYEKEERGRGNFPDRFSARQFPNYSSELNVNALLLGDSALYLCASSQEAGGPAQYFGPGTRLTVT.

The V gene is TRBV4-1, the J gene TRBJ2-7, with D possibly being TRBD1 (7 bases). The CDR3 consists of 15 residues. The germline gives CDR1 MGHRA, CDR2 YSYEKL. Trimming took off 0 bases at V and 9 bases at J, with 18 bases between the two ends. CDR3 residues: CASSQEDGGRTGQYF. CDR3 sequence (DNA): TGCGCCAGCAGCCAAGAAGACGGGGGCCGGACAGGGCAGTACTTC.

The chain couples TRBV6-6 to TRBJ1-1; D may be TRBD1 (5 bases). Trimming took off 0 bases at V and 1 base at J, with 9 bases between the two ends. The CDR3 runs 15 residues. Germline V CDR1 and CDR2: MNHNY, SVGAGI (reference sequence). This CDR3 is CASSYSGASNTEAFF. The CDR3 nucleotides are TGTGCCAGCAGTTACTCTGGGGCTTCGAACACTGAAGCTTTCTTT.

The CDR3 sequence: CASSYLRGGGTEAFF. As DNA, the CDR3 is TGTGCCAGCAGTTACCTCCGGGGGGGAGGCACTGAAGCTTTCTTT. The J gene is TRBJ1-1, the V gene TRBV6-6; D is possibly TRBD1 (5 bases). From germline, CDR1 is MNHNY and CDR2 SVGAGI (reference sequence). Deletions cut 2 bases from V and 4 bases from J, with 14 bases between. The CDR3 is 15 amino acids.

The CDR3 region is CASSSPPGEQYF. DNA of the CDR3: TGTGCCAGCAGCTCCCCCCCAGGAGAGCAGTACTTC. V is TRBV7-6 and J is TRBJ2-7; D not resolved. The germline CDR1 and CDR2 sequences are SGHVS and FNYEAQ. Trimming left V 4 bases short and J 7 bases short, with 11 bases between. The CDR3 contains 12 residues.

The rearrangement links TRBV19 to TRBJ2-7, with 9 bases aligning to TRBD1. The length of the CDR3 is 14 residues. The V gene's germline CDR1 is LNHDA and CDR2 SQIVND (reference sequence). V was clipped by 3 bases and J by 2 bases; unmatched bases: 2. The CDR3 DNA reads as TGTGCCAGTAGTATTGGGACAGGGCCCTACGAGCAGTACTTC. Residues: CASSIGTGPYEQYF.

This clone was counted a single time. This chain connects TRBV7-2 to TRBJ1-6, with D unresolved. The germline V gene encodes CDR1 SGHTA and CDR2 FQGNSA. The ends were cut back, 6 bases at V and 0 bases at J, with 15 bases in the middle. The CDR3 is 17 amino acids. The CDR3 region is CASSPILPSSYNSPLHF. The DNA of the CDR3 is TGTGCCAGCAGTCCCATCCTACCTAGCTCCTATAATTCACCCCTCCACTTT.

This rearrangement joins TRBV15 to TRBJ2-1; D not resolved. CDR1 and CDR2 from the germline V gene are LNHNV and YYDKDF (reference sequence). CDR3 length: 16 residues. The germline V and J ends were trimmed by 7 bases and 0 bases, with 16 bases remaining between them. Here the CDR3 DNA reads TGTGCCACCAATCCGAGACTGCAAAGCTCCTACAATGAGCAGTTCTTC. Its protein product is CATNPRLQSSYNEQFF.

V and J are TRBV4-1 and TRBJ1-2; D gene unclear. V lost 3 bases, J lost 4 bases, and 18 bases lay in between. This CDR3 comprises 16 residues. Germline CDR1 is MGHRA and CDR2 is YSYEKL. CDR3 loop: CASSHNLLRDSYGYTF. The CDR3 DNA reads TGCGCCAGCAGCCACAACCTGCTCCGGGATAGCTATGGCTACACCTTC.

The genes are TRBV5-6 and TRBJ2-7; 7 bases align to TRBD1. Germline assignment: CDR1 SGHDT and CDR2 YYEEEE. With V trimmed by 4 bases and J by 4 bases, 11 bases remained unmatched. CDR3 length: 15 amino acids. The CDR3 loop is CASSSRDRLSYEQYF. CDR3 DNA: TGTGCCAGCAGCAGTAGGGACAGACTTTCTTACGAGCAGTACTTC.

This chain connects TRBV2 to TRBJ2-6; D gene uncertain. This CDR3 has 14 amino acids. The V and J ends lost 6 bases and 2 bases respectively, with 8 bases between them. Germline assignment: CDR1 SNHLY and CDR2 FYNNEI. The CDR3 nucleotides read TGTGCCAGCAGCTTAATCCCTGGGGCCAACGTCCTGACTTTC. Protein product: CASSLIPGANVLTF. Based on the CDR3 plus reference TRBV2 and TRBJ2-6, the full variable domain is EPEVTQTPSHQVTQMGQEVILRCVPISNHLYFYWYRQILGQKVEFLVSFYNNEISEKSEIFDDQFSVERPDGSNFTLKIRSTKLEDSAMYFCASSLIPGANVLTFGAGSRLTVL.

The count of this clone is one. V usage is TRBV11-2 and J usage is TRBJ2-7, with 8 bases identical to TRBD1. CDR1 is SGHAT and CDR2 is FQNNGV in the germline V gene. After removal of 3 bases from V and 0 bases from J, the junction contained 7 bases not matched to a gene. The CDR3 covers 16 residues. CDR3 DNA: TGTGCCAGCAGCTTTGTTGCAGGACAGGGCTCCTACGAGCAGTACTTC. Translated, it gives CASSFVAGQGSYEQYF.

The V and J genes are TRBV5-1 and TRBJ2-7; the D gene is possibly TRBD1 (6 bases). The length of the CDR3 is 13 residues. Trimming pared 6 bases from V and 6 bases from J, leaving 16 bases between. Germline V gives CDR1 SGHRS, CDR2 YFSETQ. The CDR3 loop is CASTPGASREQYF. CDR3 in DNA: TGCGCCAGCACCCCAGGGGCCAGCCGCGAGCAGTACTTC.

The V gene is TRBV5-1, the J gene TRBJ2-1; the match to TRBD2 covers 9 bases. The junction had 1 base not matched to a gene; V was cut back by 5 bases and J by 1 base. Germline lookup yields CDR1 SGHRS and CDR2 YFSETQ. CDR3 length equals 14 residues. CDR3 nucleotides: TGCGCCAGCAGACTAGCGGGTTCCTACAATGAGCAGTTCTTC. Protein sequence: CASRLAGSYNEQFF.

CDR3 sequence reads: CSVPDRGDTEAFF. In nucleotides, the CDR3 is TGCAGCGTGCCCGACAGGGGCGACACTGAAGCTTTCTTT. The chain links TRBV29-1 to TRBJ1-1; 8 positions match TRBD1. CDR1 and CDR2 (germline): SQVTM, ANQGSEA. The CDR3 length is 13 residues. V lost 6 bases, J lost 3 bases, and 6 bases stayed unmatched.

The genes are TRBV18 and TRBJ2-5; D not certain. The germline CDR1 and CDR2 sequences are KGHSH and LQKENI. The CDR3 is 17 residues long. V was cut by 0 bases and J by 4 bases, with 18 bases left in between. CDR3 sequence (DNA): TGTGCCAGCTCACCACCAGCCTGGAGAGGAGCACGAGAGACCCAGTACTTC. This gives the protein CASSPPAWRGARETQYF. The whole variable domain, filled in from reference TRBV18 and TRBJ2-5, reads NAGVMQNPRHLVRRRGQEARLRCSPMKGHSHVYWYRQLPEEGLKFMVYLQKENIIDESGMPKERFSAEFPKEGPSILRIQQVVRGDSAAYFCASSPPAWRGARETQYFGPGTRLLVL.

V gene TRBV19 combines with J gene TRBJ1-2, with D unclear. The CDR3 is 11 amino acids. Germline V CDR1 and CDR2: LNHDA, SQIVND (reference sequence). V shed 3 bases and J shed 5 bases, with 4 bases lying between them. CDR3 residues: CASSILYGYTF. DNA of the CDR3: TGTGCCAGTAGTATTTTATATGGCTACACCTTC.

This clone was counted a single time. Distinct nucleotide sequences in the sample also encode this CDR3. V and J are TRBV5-1 and TRBJ2-7, with unresolved D. Germline CDR1 is SGHRS and CDR2 is YFSETQ. The CDR3 has 13 amino acids. The V end lost 0 bases, the J end lost 2 bases, and 6 bases lay between the germline ends. The CDR3 nucleotides read TGCGCCAGCAGCTTGGATGGCACCTACGAGCAGTACTTC. This gives the protein CASSLDGTYEQYF. The complete variable domain, with remaining parts taken from reference TRBV5-1 and TRBJ2-7, reads KAGVTQTPRYLIKTRGQQVTLSCSPISGHRSVSWYQQTPGQGLQFLFEYFSETQRNKGNFPGRFSGRQFSNSRSEMNVSTLELGDSALYLCASSLDGTYEQYFGPGTRLTVT.